The next 11 T cell receptor beta chains were all read from a single sample in a study of read filtering for tumor transcriptome and immune sequencing. This library used around 0.4 ug RNA and molecular barcoded adaptors spanning alpha/delta and beta/gamma chains. TCRdb re-derived calls from the reads in MiXCR, one entry per CDR3 protein. The data show more than 100,000 distinct CDR3 sequences, with over 10% seen just once and about 10% held by the top ten. Sequenced input: a population of CD138-negative cells sorted from bone marrow. Source of these receptors: a donor at least 40 years old with multiple myeloma.

This clonotype was detected many times. The chain combines TRBV29-1 with TRBJ2-2; D call uncertain. Per the germline V gene, CDR1 is SQVTM and CDR2 is ANQGSEA. CDR3 length equals 12 residues. Trimming shortened V by 4 bases and J by 3 bases, and 6 bases separated the two germline ends. CDR3 in DNA: TGCAGCGTTGCAGGAGACACCGGGGAGCTGTTTTTT. Amino acids: CSVAGDTGELFF.

The chain combines TRBV5-1 with TRBJ1-1; D uncertain. The V gene lost 2 bases and the J gene lost 1 base, with 9 bases spanning the gap. CDR1 is SGHRS, CDR2 YFSETQ, per germline. This CDR3 comprises 14 residues. CDR3 amino acids: CASSFGSTNTEAFF. CDR3 nucleotides: TGCGCCAGCAGCTTTGGTAGCACGAACACTGAAGCTTTCTTT.

In this sample, this clonotype turned up many times. The rearrangement links TRBV30 to TRBJ2-1, with D unresolved. Germline CDR1 GTSNPN, CDR2 SVGIG (reference sequence). Trimming removed 2 bases at V and 10 bases at J, with 15 bases between. This CDR3 contains 13 residues. CDR3 coding DNA: TGTGCCTGGAGTAGGGATACAATGATCGAGCAGTTCTTC. It translates to CAWSRDTMIEQFF.

This clonotype was recorded once. With a much larger clone just one base away, this may be a read error. The chain joins TRBV11-2 to TRBJ2-7, with 7 bases lining up with TRBD1. V was clipped by 5 bases and J by 4 bases; unmatched bases: 8. Germline V gene sequence: CDR1 SGHAT, CDR2 FQNNGV. CDR3 length: 14 amino acids. As DNA, the CDR3 is TGTGCCAGCAGCGTCCGGGACAGAACTTACGAGCAGTACTTC. Amino acid sequence: CASSVRDRTYEQYF.

This clonotype was observed a few times. This clone may be a read error of a much larger clone one base away. The chain joins TRBV28 to TRBJ2-7; 8 bases align to TRBD2. CDR3 length equals 14 residues. V lost 4 bases to trimming and J lost 2 bases; unmatched junction nucleotides: 4. Germline-derived CDR1 and CDR2 are MDHEN and SYDVKM. As DNA, the CDR3 is TGTGCCAGCAGTTCACGGGGGGGCACCTACGAGCAGTACTTC. Translated: CASSSRGGTYEQYF.

This clonotype was observed at least ten times. The rearrangement joins TRBV6-6 to TRBJ2-3, with 11 bases matching TRBD2. The CDR3 is made up of 16 amino acids. Per the germline V gene, CDR1 is MNHNY and CDR2 is SVGAGI (reference sequence). Trimming removed 6 bases from V and 2 bases from J; junction bases left unmatched: 7. CDR3 region: CASRSTSGGDTDTQYF. The CDR3 bases are TGTGCCAGCAGGTCCACTAGCGGGGGTGACACAGATACGCAGTATTTT.

This clonotype was found many times. This chain uses TRBV29-1 with TRBJ1-1; unclear D gene. V lost 6 bases, J lost 4 bases, and 12 bases lay in between. This CDR3 spans 12 amino acids. Germline assignment: CDR1 SQVTM and CDR2 ANQGSEA. The DNA of the CDR3 is TGCAGCGTCTCCATTATAGCCACTGAAGCTTTCTTT. Amino acids: CSVSIIATEAFF.

This clonotype was found many times. The V and J genes are TRBV19 and TRBJ2-1; D ambiguous. The germline V gene has CDR1 LNHDA and CDR2 SQIVND (reference sequence). CDR3 length equals 15 residues. V gave up 3 bases and J gave up 2 bases, with 11 bases separating them. The CDR3 loop reads CASSINAGTYNEQFF. The CDR3 DNA reads as TGTGCCAGTAGTATTAATGCAGGCACCTACAATGAGCAGTTCTTC.

This clonotype was found many times. Because the CDR3 is missing its conserved closing phenylalanine or tryptophan, this is likely a read error. The chain has TRBV7-6 and TRBJ2-1; D is unclear. Germline CDR1 and CDR2: SGHVS and FNYEAQ. Trimming took 1 base from V and 9 from J, leaving 10 bases between them. This CDR3 comprises 13 residues. The CDR3 protein is CASSLGSKGEQFI. The DNA for the CDR3 is TGTGCCAGCAGCTTAGGGTCCAAGGGTGAGCAGTTCATC.

In regard to this clonotype: Since a much larger clone is just one base distant, this may be a read error. V gene TRBV7-9 combines with J gene TRBJ2-3; 7 bases line up with TRBD2. There are 16 residues in the CDR3. J lost 3 bases, V lost 5 bases, and 11 bases had no gene match. Germline CDR1 SEHNR, CDR2 FQNEAQ (reference sequence). The CDR3: CASSPGLPGTTDTQYF. The CDR3 DNA is TGTGCCAGCAGCCCGGGACTACCGGGAACAACAGATACGCAGTATTTT.

Concerning this clonotype itself: This probably arose from a read error, given a far larger clone one base away. The V gene is TRBV7-9, the J gene TRBJ2-7; TRBD2 agrees at 8 bases. CDR3 length: 13 amino acids. The germline CDR1 and CDR2 sequences are SEHNR and FQNEAQ (reference sequence). CDR3 region: CARSVSGRYERYF. CDR3 in DNA: TGTGCCCGTTCTGTGAGCGGGAGATACGAGCGGTACTTC. Full variable domain (remainder filled in from reference TRBV7-9 and TRBJ2-7): DTGVSQNPRHKITKRGQNVTFRCDPISEHNRLYWYRQTLGQGPEFLTYFQNEAQLEKSRLLSDRFSAERPKGSFSTLEIQRTEQGDSAMYLCARSVSGRYERYFGPGTRLTVT.